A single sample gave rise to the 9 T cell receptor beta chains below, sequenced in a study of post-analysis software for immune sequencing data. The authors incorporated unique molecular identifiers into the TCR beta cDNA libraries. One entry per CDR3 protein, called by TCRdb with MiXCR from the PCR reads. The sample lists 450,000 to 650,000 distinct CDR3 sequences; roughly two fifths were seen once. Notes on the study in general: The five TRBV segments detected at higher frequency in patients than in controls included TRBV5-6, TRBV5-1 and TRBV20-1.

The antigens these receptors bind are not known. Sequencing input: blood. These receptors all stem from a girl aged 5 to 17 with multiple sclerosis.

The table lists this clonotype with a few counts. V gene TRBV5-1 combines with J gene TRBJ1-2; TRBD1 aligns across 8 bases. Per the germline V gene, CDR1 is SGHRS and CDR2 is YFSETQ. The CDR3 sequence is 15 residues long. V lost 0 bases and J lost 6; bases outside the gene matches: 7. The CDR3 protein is CASSLDGRGLNGYTF. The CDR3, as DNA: TGCGCCAGCAGCTTGGACGGCAGGGGGCTTAATGGCTACACCTTC.

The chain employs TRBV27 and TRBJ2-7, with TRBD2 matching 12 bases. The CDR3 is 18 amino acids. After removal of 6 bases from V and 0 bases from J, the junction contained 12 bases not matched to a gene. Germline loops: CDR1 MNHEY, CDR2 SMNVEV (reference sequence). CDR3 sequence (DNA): TGTGCCAGCAGACGAGGGGGACTAGCGGGCATAAACTCCTACGAGCAGTACTTC. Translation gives CASRRGGLAGINSYEQYF.

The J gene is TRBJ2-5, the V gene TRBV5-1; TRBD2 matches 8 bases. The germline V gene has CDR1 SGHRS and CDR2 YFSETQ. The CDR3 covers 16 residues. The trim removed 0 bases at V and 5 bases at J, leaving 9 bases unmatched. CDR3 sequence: CASSLVPAGGGETQYF. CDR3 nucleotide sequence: TGCGCCAGCAGCTTGGTTCCCGCGGGGGGCGGTGAGACCCAGTACTTC.

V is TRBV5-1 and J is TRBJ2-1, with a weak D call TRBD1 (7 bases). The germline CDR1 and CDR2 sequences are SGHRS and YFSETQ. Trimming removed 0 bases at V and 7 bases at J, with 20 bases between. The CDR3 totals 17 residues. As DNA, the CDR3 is TGCGCCAGCAGCTTGGTGTTCAGGGGGGACGACAGGAATGAGCAGTTCTTC. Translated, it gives CASSLVFRGDDRNEQFF.

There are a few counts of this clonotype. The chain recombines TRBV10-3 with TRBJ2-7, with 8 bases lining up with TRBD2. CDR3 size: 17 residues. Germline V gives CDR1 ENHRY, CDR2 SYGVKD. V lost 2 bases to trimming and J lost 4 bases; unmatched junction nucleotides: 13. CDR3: CAISERPGLAVGYEQYF. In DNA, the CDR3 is TGTGCCATCAGTGAGCGGCCCGGACTAGCAGTAGGTTACGAGCAGTACTTC.

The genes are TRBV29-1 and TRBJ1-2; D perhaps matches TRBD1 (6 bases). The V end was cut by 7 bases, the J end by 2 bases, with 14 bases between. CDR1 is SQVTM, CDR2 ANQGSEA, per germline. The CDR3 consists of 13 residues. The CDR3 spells CSANHQGNYGYTF. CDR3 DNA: TGCAGCGCGAATCATCAGGGGAACTATGGCTACACCTTC. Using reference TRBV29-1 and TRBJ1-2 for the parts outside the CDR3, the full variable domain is SAVISQKPSRDICQRGTSLTIQCQVDSQVTMMFWYRQQPGQSLTLIATANQGSEATYESGFVIDKFPISRPNLTFSTLTVSNMSPEDSSIYLCSANHQGNYGYTFGSGTRLTVV.

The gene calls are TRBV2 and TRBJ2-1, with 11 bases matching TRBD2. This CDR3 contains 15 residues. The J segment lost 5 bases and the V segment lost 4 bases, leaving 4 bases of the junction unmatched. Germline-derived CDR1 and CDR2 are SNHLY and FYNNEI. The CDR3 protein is CASSGGLAVNNEQFF. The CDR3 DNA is TGTGCCAGCAGTGGGGGACTAGCGGTGAACAATGAGCAGTTCTTC.

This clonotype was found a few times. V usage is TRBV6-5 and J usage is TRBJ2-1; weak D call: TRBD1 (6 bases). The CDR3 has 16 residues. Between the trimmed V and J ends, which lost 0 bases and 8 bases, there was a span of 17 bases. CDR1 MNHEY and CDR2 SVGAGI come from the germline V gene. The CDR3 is CASSYSLPDRLYEQFF. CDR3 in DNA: TGTGCCAGCAGTTACTCCCTCCCGGACAGACTTTATGAGCAGTTCTTC.

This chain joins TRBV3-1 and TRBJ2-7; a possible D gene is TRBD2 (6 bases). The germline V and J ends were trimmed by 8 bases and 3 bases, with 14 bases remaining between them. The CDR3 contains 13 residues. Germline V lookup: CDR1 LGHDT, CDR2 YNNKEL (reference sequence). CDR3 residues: CASRGTQDYEQYF. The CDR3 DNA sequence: TGTGCCAGCCGTGGGACTCAGGACTACGAGCAGTACTTC.